This T cell receptor beta chain originates from a study of T cells in Graves' hyperthyroidism and ophthalmopathy. Across the study: Blood was drawn when the patient was first diagnosed and still untreated.

Overall study results and limits: A model of 13 V-J pairs discriminated ophthalmopathy from stable hyperthyroidism.

The CDR3 length is 15 residues. V was cut by 1 base and J by 2 bases, with 11 bases left in between. CDR1 MDHEN and CDR2 SYDVKM come from the germline V gene. As for this clonotype: The antigen is not known.

There were TCR beta CDR3 regions amplified from RNA transcripts. TCR CDR3 regions were first amplified by RT-PCR with HTBI primers. TCRdb ran MiXCR on the multiplex PCR reads and lists one entry per CDR3 protein. The data hold hundreds of thousands of distinct CDR3 sequences, with 17% observed a single time. The chain employs TRBV28 and TRBJ1-2; D unresolved. This receptor was obtained from a woman in her late teens or twenties with Graves' ophthalmopathy. Sequencing was carried out using blood. The CDR3 loop is CASSLSLTANYGYTF. The CDR3 nucleotides read TGTGCCAGCAGTTTATCATTGACTGCCAACTATGGCTACACCTTC.